This T cell receptor (beta chain) originates from a study of monozygotic twins with inflammatory bowel disease. General study findings and limits: Relative to healthy twins, IBD patients had fewer clonotypes in common with others, a gap that was especially apparent with disease activity. Among twins, concordant and discordant pairs did not differ in repertoire similarity, possibly from limited power. Patient-to-patient differences in immunosuppressive treatment may have added variability to the repertoires.

This CDR3 has 15 residues. Per germline, CDR1 LNHNV and CDR2 YYDKDF (reference sequence). In regard to this clonotype: What it binds is unknown.

After re-calling the 5' RACE reads, TCRdb lists one entry per CDR3 protein, DNA absent. The repertoire table contains more than 350,000 distinct CDR3 sequences. This receptor was obtained from a human donor with ulcerative colitis or Crohn's disease, or a healthy co-twin of an affected twin (not recorded which). The rearrangement uses TRBV15 and TRBJ2-3; TCRdb indicates TRBD2, and absent DNA this call remains unverified. The specimen was blood. The CDR3 here is CATSRERGGTDTQYF.